This T cell receptor beta chain derives from a study of a mutant IDH1 vaccine in newly diagnosed glioma. Study as a whole: The patients received vaccinations eight times, in weeks 1, 3, 5, 7, 11, 15, 19 and 23. Vaccines began 4-6 weeks after radiotherapy alone, or with temozolomide cycles. Points from the study as a whole: Evidence of vaccine-induced immune responses was documented in 85% to 95% of patients.

This CDR3 contains 11 residues. Germline loops: CDR1 SQVTM, CDR2 ANQGSEA. Trimming took 7 bases from V and 5 from J, leaving 11 bases between them. About this clone: Its antigen is not known.

The method was immunoSEQ multiplex PCR; TCRdb's version includes in-frame clones alone and lacks a portion of them. Here the sample spans roughly 28,000 clones, approximately 84% being singletons. Time point noted: week 23, last vaccination. The content of each vaccine dose was 300 ug of mutant IDH1 20-mer peptide, and topical imiquimod accompanied it. This sample comprised PBMCs, obtained from a glioma patient whose treatment included an IDH1 peptide vaccine. The rearrangement links TRBV29-1 to TRBJ2-5; no clear D gene. The clonotype comes from a woman aged 18-29 years with glioma. DNA of the CDR3: TGCAGCGCCCCGCGTGGTGAGACCCAGTACTTC. This codes for CSAPRGETQYF.